This T cell receptor beta chain derives from a study of OX40 agonist ivuxolimab in advanced cancers. Study overall: As their treatment, patients were administered ivuxolimab, an agonistic anti-OX40 (CD134) antibody. Administration of intravenous ivuxolimab to patients occurred every 2 weeks at 0.01 to 10 mg/kg. Earlier anti-PD-1, anti-PD-L1 or anti-CTLA-4 therapy was permitted; about 39% had received some.

People who had autoimmune disease history or systemic immunosuppression were excluded. This table comes from immunoSEQ multiplex PCR, and its TCRdb copy is limited to in-frame clones, with some not included. The table includes roughly 64,000 clones, 84% detected once. Germline V gene lookup returns CDR1 ENHRY and CDR2 SYGVKD. This CDR3 contains 16 residues. Trimming took off 6 bases at V and 2 bases at J, with 20 bases between the two ends. V is TRBV10-3 and J is TRBJ2-7; a possible D gene is TRBD2 (7 bases). The clonotype comes from an adult with an advanced solid tumor such as melanoma, head and neck, liver or kidney cancer. The sequencing here drew on CD4+ or CD8+ T cells sorted from blood, taken in a trial of the OX40 agonist ivuxolimab. CDR3 in amino acids: CAISQRDTNIPYEQYF. DNA for the CDR3: TGTGCCATCAGCCAGCGGGACACCAATATCCCCTACGAGCAGTACTTC.